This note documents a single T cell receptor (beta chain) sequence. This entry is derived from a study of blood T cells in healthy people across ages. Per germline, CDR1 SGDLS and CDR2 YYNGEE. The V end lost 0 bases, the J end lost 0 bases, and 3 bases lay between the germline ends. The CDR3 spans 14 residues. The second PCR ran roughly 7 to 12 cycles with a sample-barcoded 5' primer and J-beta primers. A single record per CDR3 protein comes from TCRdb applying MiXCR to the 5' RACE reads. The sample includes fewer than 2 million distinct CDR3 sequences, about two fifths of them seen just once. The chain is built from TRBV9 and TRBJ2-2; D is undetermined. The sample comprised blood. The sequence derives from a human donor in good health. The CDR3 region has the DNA TGTGCCAGCAGCGTAGCGGCGAACACCGGGGAGCTGTTTTTT. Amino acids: CASSVAANTGELFF.